This entry is about one TCR beta chain. What it binds is not known. The data are from a study of beta chain features in type 1 diabetes. General study points: Shortening of TCRB CDR3s, moderate but significant, appeared in all four CD4+ subsets of Type 1 diabetes patients. A greater similarity of naive, central memory and Treg TCRB repertoires was seen among patients than among healthy donors. Individuals with type 1 diabetes displayed fewer insertions and more deletions at VDJ junctions. Unsettled here was the matter of whether HLA type influences TCRB rearrangement.

The CDR3 spans 16 residues. Germline loops: CDR1 PRHDT, CDR2 FYEKMQ (reference sequence). V was pared by 5 bases and J by 10 bases, with 21 bases between. The whole isolated RNA underwent reverse transcription, so sequencing captured expressed TCRB transcripts. TCRdb's copy holds only in-frame clones and misses some; the assay was immunoSEQ multiplex PCR. This table has about 650,000 clones, roughly 12% appearing once. The chain employs TRBV13 and TRBJ1-6, with a possible D match to TRBD1 (6 bases). The receptor comes from a young man with type 1 diabetes. Sequencing was done on a sample of naive CD4+ T cells from blood. CDR3 in amino acids: CASSPPRRGGESPLHF. The CDR3 DNA reads as TGTGCCAGCAGCCCCCCAAGGAGGGGGGGAGAATCACCCCTCCACTTT.